The 5 T cell receptor beta chains listed next were all sequenced from one sample in a study of T cells in Graves' hyperthyroidism and ophthalmopathy. Amplification targeted TCR beta CDR3 regions from RNA transcripts. Using the HTBI primer set, a first-round RT-PCR was run on the TCR CDR3. TCRdb itself ran the multiplex PCR reads through MiXCR, one entry per CDR3 protein. The data contain 300,000 to 350,000 distinct CDR3 sequences, 15% to 20% of them singletons. The sequenced material came from blood. These receptors all come from a woman between 50 and 59 years old with Graves' hyperthyroidism.

This clonotype was detected only a few times. The chain couples TRBV6-1 to TRBJ1-2; D uncertain. Trimming removed 4 bases from V and 4 bases from J, with 10 bases in between. Germline V gene sequence: CDR1 MNHNS, CDR2 SASEGT. This CDR3 region has 13 residues. The CDR3 DNA is TGTGCCAGCAGTGGGGCCGGAGTCTATGGCTACACCTTC. Residues: CASSGAGVYGYTF.

This clonotype has a handful of counts. The chain links TRBV20-1 to TRBJ2-3; 8 nucleotides align to TRBD2. Germline CDR1 is DFQATT and CDR2 is SNEGSKA (reference sequence). V lost 3 bases, J lost 0 bases, and 17 bases stayed unmatched. The CDR3 runs to 19 residues. CDR3 coding DNA: TGCAGTGCTAGGGTTGTGGCGGGGGGCCTTAGACATAGCACAGATACGCAGTATTTT. Translated, it gives CSARVVAGGLRHSTDTQYF.

Comment on this clonotype: This may be a read error: a much more frequent sequence differs by one nucleotide. V is TRBV11-1 and J is TRBJ1-2; D is uncertain. CDR1 is SGHAT and CDR2 is FQDESV in the germline V gene (reference sequence). CDR3 length equals 13 residues. The CDR3 coding sequence is TGTGTCAGCAGCTTAGCCGGGAACTATGGCTACACCTTC. Amino acids: CVSSLAGNYGYTF.

This clonotype was seen a single time. The genes are TRBV19 and TRBJ2-3, with D possibly TRBD1 on 5 matching bases. The CDR3 extends over 13 amino acids. Germline CDR1 reads LNHDA; CDR2 reads SQIVND (reference sequence). The germline V and J ends were trimmed by 5 bases and 4 bases, with 10 bases remaining between them. The CDR3 DNA is TGTGCCAGTAGTTGGGGCATGGCAGATACGCAGTATTTT. Translation: CASSWGMADTQYF. The whole variable domain, remainder taken from reference TRBV19 and TRBJ2-3, is DGGITQSPKYLFRKEGQNVTLSCEQNLNHDAMYWYRQDPGQGLRLIYYSQIVNDFQKGDIAEGYSVSREKKESFPLTVTSAQKNPTAFYLCASSWGMADTQYFGPGTRLTVL.

The rearrangement uses TRBV11-2 and TRBJ2-1; D might be TRBD2 (5 bases). Germline V gene data show CDR1 as SGHAT and CDR2 as FQNNGV. V was pared by 3 bases and J by 2 bases, with 14 bases between. The CDR3 loop spans 16 amino acids. CDR3: CASSLDGKIAYNEQFF. The CDR3 DNA is TGTGCCAGCAGCTTGGACGGGAAGATCGCCTACAATGAGCAGTTCTTC.